A selection of T cell receptor beta chains follows, all from one sample in a study of immune aging and cytomegalovirus after organ transplant. These receptors' targets are unknown. TCRdb redid the calling of the single-cell sequencing reads with MiXCR, one entry per CDR3 protein. Of approximately 22,000 distinct CDR3 sequences listed, approximately 40% are singletons. The material sequenced was CMV peptide-activated CD4+ and CD8+ T cells sorted from blood, taken at five time points, pooled. The source of these receptors is a female donor who had a heart transplant and CMV viremia. Both conserved end residues are part of each CDR3.

TRBV5-1	TRBJ2-1	CASSLGAASYNEQFF
TRBV5-1	TRBJ2-3	CASSGDLPMRDTQYF
TRBV7-2	TRBJ1-2	CASSPSTDRITGYTF
TRBV12-5	TRBJ1-1	CASGLGPMANTEAFF
TRBV14	TRBJ2-3	CASSPMTSGRTQYF
TRBV6-1	TRBJ1-4	CASTRGSEKLFF
TRBV7-9	TRBJ1-2	CASSSNRGQIMGDGYTF
TRBV5-5	TRBJ2-2	CASSLGSSGTTGELFF
TRBV5-6	TRBJ1-2	CASSSPGGKLDGYTF
TRBV6-5	TRBJ2-7	CASRQGSYEQYF
TRBV11-3	TRBJ2-2	CASSSSGTRTTGELFF
TRBV5-1	TRBJ1-2	CASSLVEGHGYTF
TRBV12-3/TRBV12-4	TRBJ1-5	CASSWDRSYQPQHF
TRBV12-3/TRBV12-4	TRBJ2-7	CASSFSGAPGLYEQYF
TRBV20-1	TRBJ1-5	CSARDGVGPLSAQHF
TRBV20-1	TRBJ2-2	CSARDRRSTGELFF
TRBV12-3/TRBV12-4	TRBJ1-2	CASRGEGRFYGYTF
TRBV10-3	TRBJ2-5	CATSTGTPWRETQYF
TRBV6-1	TRBJ1-4	CASSPWRRGSEKLFF
TRBV19	TRBJ1-1	CASTQRQLGSTEAFF
TRBV29-1	TRBJ2-2	CSAQTGRTGELFF
TRBV7-2	TRBJ2-1	CASSPHSAGEQFF
TRBV30	TRBJ1-5	CAWSLVGNQPQHF
TRBV7-9	TRBJ2-1	CASSFKLGEQFF
TRBV6-5	TRBJ2-7	CASRSVGVSSYEQYF
TRBV24-1	TRBJ2-5	CATSDLKDRAQETQYF
TRBV20-1	TRBJ2-7	CSATNRPPAYEQYF
TRBV20-1	TRBJ1-3	CSAIEAISGNAIYF
TRBV6-5	TRBJ2-7	CASSTRDRGGEQYF
TRBV6-9	TRBJ2-2	CASSYGRGRLYTGELFF
TRBV10-1	TRBJ2-2	CASGGQNAGELFF
TRBV12-3/TRBV12-4	TRBJ2-1	CASSPGGQGKNEQFF
TRBV20-1	TRBJ2-5	CSARSSGGLETQYF
TRBV6-5	TRBJ2-5	CATKESGGWQTQYF
TRBV15	TRBJ2-7	CATSRGQGIYEQYF
TRBV4-1	TRBJ2-3	CASSQGRLADTQYF
TRBV18	TRBJ1-5	CASSESGQPQHF
TRBV20-1	TRBJ2-5	CSARTSGGPQETQYF
TRBV5-1	TRBJ2-1	CASSLGGTPYNEQFF
TRBV7-2	TRBJ2-1	CASSYNRGDNEQFF
TRBV3-1	TRBJ1-2	CASSQDRGYGYTF
TRBV7-2	TRBJ2-1	CASSRTGTSYNEQFF
TRBV19	TRBJ2-5	CASSIAAGVAGSETQYF
TRBV20-1	TRBJ2-1	CSASPKRGSGDEQFF
TRBV12-3/TRBV12-4	TRBJ1-2	CASSLGPGGYTF
TRBV5-5	TRBJ2-4	CASSLPGLAVQIQYF
TRBV27	TRBJ2-3	CASSLGVRGSRTDTQYF
TRBV15	TRBJ1-5	CATSRYGSGNQPQHF
TRBV7-2	TRBJ2-7	CASNKPGRGGEQYF
TRBV10-3	TRBJ1-1	CAISETYGAEAFF
TRBV20-1	TRBJ1-5	CSASQGARGSNQPQHF
TRBV27	TRBJ1-1	CASRNRQGSADTEAFF
TRBV24-1	TRBJ2-1	CATSDPRTSNEQFF
TRBV10-3	TRBJ2-5	CAISDSGQETQYF